This entry is about one TCR beta chain. Its antigen is unidentified. TCRdb's table, derived via immunoSEQ multiplex PCR, lists solely in-frame clones and lacks some. The sample includes tens of thousands of clones, roughly 79% seen only once; the top ten take 3.5% to 4.5%. The record originates from a study of radiotherapy plus CTLA-4 blockade in lung cancer. Study-wide findings and caveats: Early shifts in blood T cell clones, with interferon-beta, reportedly predicted response best. Among blood TCR repertoires after radiotherapy plus ipilimumab, tumor-derived clones expanded.

Chemo-refractory metastatic non-small-cell lung cancer patients were treated with focal radiation plus CTLA-4 blockade with ipilimumab. The TCR originated in a human donor with non-small cell lung cancer who had a partial response to radiotherapy plus ipilimumab. Some clones in this sample may be carry-over from other donors' samples. Sequenced here: peripheral blood, sampled from a patient treated with radiotherapy plus ipilimumab.

CDR3 DNA: TGTGCCAGCTCAACGACAAGACAAGAGACCCAGTACTTC. Translating gives CASSTTRQETQYF. The chain uses TRBV18 and TRBJ2-5, with D unresolved. This CDR3 has 13 amino acids. CDR1 and CDR2 (germline): KGHSH, LQKENI. Trimming stripped 5 bases from V and 2 bases from J, with 9 bases between.